Below are 2 T cell receptor beta chains sequenced from a single sample in a study of T cell responses to AZD1222 COVID-19 vaccine. The data were produced by immunoSEQ multiplex PCR, yet TCRdb's version contains in-frame clones alone and is incomplete. The sample includes some 140,000 clones, roughly nine tenths of them seen just once. The source was peripheral blood, collected on day 0 of MenACWY control vaccination. Receptor source: an adult in good health.

This rearrangement joins TRBV6-5 to TRBJ2-3; TRBD2 matches 9 bases. With V trimmed by 0 bases and J by 2 bases, 0 bases remained unmatched. The CDR3 is made up of 15 amino acids. The germline CDR1 and CDR2 sequences are MNHEY and SVGAGI. The CDR3 nucleotides read TGTGCCAGCAGTTACTCGGGACTAGCCACAGATACGCAGTATTTT. This gives the protein CASSYSGLATDTQYF.

This rearrangement joins TRBV19 to TRBJ2-1; the match to TRBD2 covers 8 bases. The length of the CDR3 is 14 residues. Trimming took 5 bases from V and 10 from J; bases not matched to a gene: 10. Germline values: CDR1 LNHDA, CDR2 SQIVND (reference sequence). The CDR3 sequence: CASSAQPGGLEQFF. DNA of the CDR3: TGTGCCAGTAGTGCTCAACCGGGGGGGCTGGAGCAGTTCTTC.